These 4 T cell receptor beta chains originate from one sample sequenced in a study of tumor-infiltrating lymphocytes in primary liver carcinoma. A primer in the constant region served to generate TCR beta cDNA from about 480 ng of total RNA. Each TCR beta library was derived from three nested multiplex PCR rounds that employed slightly modified ARM-PCR. PCR rounds one and two used TRBV1-TRBV30 forward primers with a C-beta reverse primer for around 9 cycles each. TCRdb redid the calling of the multiplex PCR reads with MiXCR, one entry per CDR3 protein. The data hold some 51,000 distinct CDR3 sequences, with about 80% observed a single time. Both RNA and DNA were isolated together from about 20-30 mg of bulk tissue that had not been sorted. Sequencing was performed on liver tumor tissue from sampling region 3. Subset: tumor region T3, left-lateral pole. The receptors come from a man between 35 and 55 years old with primary liver carcinoma and hepatitis B virus infection.

Points on this clonotype: This likely comes from a read error, as the CDR3 has no conserved phenylalanine or tryptophan at its end. The chain links TRBV4-1 to TRBJ2-4, with D uncertain. CDR1 and CDR2 from the germline V gene are MGHRA and YSYEKL. This CDR3 comprises 13 residues. The CDR3 nucleotides read TGCGCCAGCAGTCAAGAGCCCAAAAACATTCAGTACCTC. Its translation: CASSQEPKNIQYL.

For this clonotype: An end of the junction does not agree with germline; a read error may underlie this. The chain combines TRBV11-2 with TRBJ2-3; 9 nucleotides align to TRBD2. The CDR3 is 16 residues long. Germline V gene sequence: CDR1 SGHAT, CDR2 FQNNGV. In nucleotides, the CDR3 is TGTGCCAGCATCCCCACGACTAGCGGCAGCATAGATACGCAGTATTTT. This gives the protein CASIPTTSGSIDTQYF.

In the case of this clonotype: Sequence at one end of the junction differs from germline and may be a read error. The rearrangement links TRBV11-2 to TRBJ1-3; no clear D. Germline V CDR1 and CDR2: SGHAT, FQNNGV. The CDR3 is 12 amino acids. The CDR3 sequence: CASSIVGNTIYF. Written as DNA, the CDR3 is TGTGCTAGCAGCATAGTTGGAAACACTATATATTTT.

A note on this clonotype: Since no conserved phenylalanine or tryptophan closes the CDR3, a read error is the likely cause. Because the CDR3's place on the DNA is in doubt, the DNA is left out and the CDR3 is given as listed by TCRdb. This sequence joins TRBV5-4 and TRBJ2-1. CDR1 SGHNT and CDR2 YYREEE come from the germline V gene (reference sequence). The CDR3 is 11 residues long, counting both termini. This chain's CDR3 is CASSLRTQEFI.